These 10 T cell receptor beta chains share one sample of origin, sequenced in a study of cytomegalovirus exposure and HLA in healthy donors. Both 60 Vbeta primers and 13 Jbeta primers went into the PCR. Sequenced by immunoSEQ multiplex PCR; TCRdb stores in-frame clones only, minus some. The data show around 130,000 clones, over 70% seen once. Sequencing input: PBMCs. These receptors all come from a woman in her thirties or forties in good health and CMV-seronegative.

There are a few counts of this clone. In DNA, the CDR3 is TGTGCCAGCAGCGTAGCGGGACAGGCTGGATATGGCTACACCTTC. Protein sequence: CASSVAGQAGYGYTF. The V gene is TRBV9, the J gene TRBJ1-2; 8 bases match TRBD1. CDR1 is SGDLS and CDR2 is YYNGEE in the germline V gene. The CDR3 is made up of 15 amino acids. V was clipped by 0 bases and J by 5 bases; unmatched bases: 6.

The rearrangement joins TRBV28 to TRBJ1-1; unclear D gene. Trimming cost V 3 bases and J 0 bases, with 14 bases left between them. The germline gives CDR1 MDHEN, CDR2 SYDVKM. The CDR3 is 16 residues long. The CDR3 here is CASSFGMGRLNTEAFF. CDR3 bases: TGTGCCAGCAGTTTTGGTATGGGCAGATTGAACACTGAAGCTTTCTTT.

The rearrangement uses TRBV5-6 and TRBJ2-5; a possible D gene is TRBD2 (5 bases). V was clipped by 1 base and J by 3 bases, with 10 bases between them. The CDR3 has 14 amino acids. Germline CDR1 and CDR2: SGHDT and YYEEEE. This CDR3 reads CASSLLWTEETQYF. Here the CDR3 DNA reads TGTGCCAGCAGCTTGTTGTGGACTGAAGAGACCCAGTACTTC.

The chain links TRBV7-8 to TRBJ2-5; 14 bases align to TRBD2. In germline, CDR1 is SGHVS, CDR2 FQNEAQ. CDR3 length: 16 residues. V shed 5 bases, J shed 4 bases, and the junction held 6 bases outside the gene matches. The CDR3 nucleotides are TGTGCCAGCAGCCCGACTAGCGGGAGGGCCAGAGAGACCCAGTACTTC. Translation: CASSPTSGRARETQYF.

The V call is TRBV11-2, the J call TRBJ1-2; no definite D call. Germline V lookup: CDR1 SGHAT, CDR2 FQNNGV. The V end lost 4 bases, the J end lost 3 bases, and 12 bases lay between the germline ends. This CDR3 is built from 14 residues. The CDR3 DNA follows: TGTGCCAGCAGCTCAATCCGACGGGACTATGGCTACACCTTC. Its protein is CASSSIRRDYGYTF.

The chain is built from TRBV5-6 and TRBJ2-1; D is uncertain. The CDR3 covers 16 residues. V was cut by 2 bases and J by 4 bases, with 16 bases left in between. Germline CDR1 is SGHDT and CDR2 is YYEEEE. CDR3 sequence (DNA): TGTGCCAGCAGCTTAAGTCCTATGATGAGTTACAATGAGCAGTTCTTC. It is translated as CASSLSPMMSYNEQFF.

Written as DNA, the CDR3 is TGTGCCAGCAGTGAAGCTAGGGACAGGGTGGTCGCTTTCTTT. Translation: CASSEARDRVVAFF. This chain joins TRBV6-1 and TRBJ1-1, with TRBD1 matching 9 bases. CDR3 length equals 14 residues. Trimming at V came to 0 bases and at J to 11 bases, leaving 7 bases not matched to a gene. Germline CDR1 reads MNHNS; CDR2 reads SASEGT.

The V and J genes are TRBV4-2 and TRBJ2-3; 7 bases are shared with TRBD2. Trimming cost V 0 bases and J 7 bases; bases outside gene matches: 7. This CDR3 region has 15 residues. Germline assignment: CDR1 LGHNA and CDR2 YNFKEQ. The CDR3 loop reads CASSQEWEGLYTQYF. The CDR3 DNA sequence: TGTGCCAGCAGCCAAGAATGGGAGGGGTTGTATACGCAGTATTTT.

The genes are TRBV6-5 and TRBJ2-5; perhaps TRBD1 as D (6 bases). The CDR3 loop spans 13 amino acids. Trimming left V 2 bases short and J 6 bases short, with 10 bases between. Germline V gives CDR1 MNHEY, CDR2 SVGAGI. CDR3 region: CASSYGQGKTQYF. CDR3 sequence (DNA): TGTGCCAGCAGTTACGGGCAGGGGAAGACCCAGTACTTC.

The chain employs TRBV7-3 and TRBJ2-2; D might be TRBD2 (6 bases). Trimming left V 6 bases short and J 4 bases short, with 15 bases between. The CDR3 sequence is 15 residues long. Germline loops: CDR1 SGHTA, CDR2 FQGTGA. CDR3 DNA sequence: TGTGCCAGCAGGAAGGGCGGGGAGCGCACCGGGGAGCTGTTTTTT. Translation: CASRKGGERTGELFF. Together with reference TRBV7-3 and TRBJ2-2, the CDR3 gives the full variable domain: GAGVSQTPSNKVTEKGKYVELRCDPISGHTALYWYRQSLGQGPEFLIYFQGTGAADDSGLPNDRFFAVRPEGSVSTLKIQRTERGDSAVYLCASRKGGERTGELFFGEGSRLTVL.